This T cell receptor (beta chain) comes out of a study of beta chain features in type 1 diabetes. The wider study: Cell yields, gender and age were similar in healthy donors and patients. Examination of sorted cells across all samples involved over 85,000,000 cells. General study points: All four CD4+ subsets of Type 1 diabetes patients contained TCRB CDR3s that were moderately but significantly shorter.

What was sequenced were expressed TCRB transcripts, since all of the isolated RNA had been reverse transcribed. Sequencing used immunoSEQ multiplex PCR; TCRdb keeps in-frame clones, though not all of them. The sample consists of hundreds of thousands of clones, around an eighth of them appearing once. Germline V gives CDR1 SEHNR, CDR2 FQNEAQ (reference sequence). This CDR3 is 13 amino acids long. V was shortened by 1 base and J by 4 bases, with 6 bases between the two germline ends. Averaging about 120 mL, one heparinised blood draw was given by each donor. CD4+ naive, central memory, regulatory and stem cell-like memory cells were sorted via CD45RO/CCR7/CD25/CD127/CD95/CD27. This clone has a handful of counts. Its antigen is still unknown.

The material sequenced was naive CD4+ T cells from blood. This TCR came from a man aged 18-30 years with type 1 diabetes. The V call is TRBV7-9, the J call TRBJ2-3; D gene unclear. The CDR3 DNA reads as TGTGCCAGCAGCTTAGTGGGTTCAGATACGCAGTATTTT. It is translated as CASSLVGSDTQYF. The full variable domain, its missing parts supplied by reference TRBV7-9 and TRBJ2-3, is DTGVSQNPRHKITKRGQNVTFRCDPISEHNRLYWYRQTLGQGPEFLTYFQNEAQLEKSRLLSDRFSAERPKGSFSTLEIQRTEQGDSAMYLCASSLVGSDTQYFGPGTRLTVL.